The clone carrying this T cell receptor (beta chain) was found once. Some clones are missing from TCRdb's copy, which holds only in-frame ones; the method was immunoSEQ multiplex PCR. Of 100,000 to 150,000 clones listed, around 88% are singletons. CDR3 size: 14 residues. Per the germline V gene, CDR1 is LNHDA and CDR2 is SQIVND (reference sequence). With V trimmed by 3 bases and J by 5 bases, 1 base remained unmatched. These data are taken from a study of blood T cell repertoires in COVID-19. V gene TRBV19 combines with J gene TRBJ1-6; 7 nucleotides align to TRBD1. The specimen sequenced was peripheral blood. The clonotype was recovered from a woman between 45 and 60 years old with active or convalescent COVID-19. The CDR3 region is CASSITGDNSPLHF. In nucleotides, the CDR3 is TGTGCCAGTAGTATTACAGGGGATAATTCACCCCTCCACTTT.